This T cell receptor beta chain was obtained from a study of identical twins. cDNA molecules carried unique molecular identifiers, and template switching added a universal primer site. MiXCR was run by TCRdb on the 5' RACE reads, yielding one entry per CDR3 protein. The table includes 200,000 to 250,000 distinct CDR3 sequences, roughly a tenth detected once. This clonotype appeared many times. The source of this sequence is a man between 45 and 60 years old in good health. Material for sequencing was memory T cells sorted from blood.

CDR3 bases: TGTGCCAGCAACCGGGACAGGGGGTTCGGCTCTGGAAACACCATATATTTT. Protein product: CASNRDRGFGSGNTIYF. V is TRBV9 and J is TRBJ1-3; 11 bases fit TRBD1. This CDR3 region has 17 residues. Germline CDR1 reads SGDLS; CDR2 reads YYNGEE. Losses at the gene ends were 6 bases for V and 0 bases for J; bases not matched to a gene: 8.